What follows is one TCR beta chain and its context. Antigen specificity is unknown. TCRdb keeps only in-frame clones here, not all; method: immunoSEQ multiplex PCR. The top ten hold 0.3% to 0.4% of the sample, which has about 2.3 million clones, approximately 93% seen once. V dropped 2 bases and J dropped 6; count of bases not matched to a gene: 6. The V gene's germline CDR1 is SEHNR and CDR2 FQNEAQ (reference sequence). This CDR3 is built from 15 residues. The data stem from a study of shared clonotypes between healthy human individuals. General study findings and limits: Generation of non-shared clonotypes was less probable than generation of clonotypes shared by all four donors. Naive subsets typically showed greater estimated richness than memory subsets. Donor clonotype sharing was expected to depend on sequencing depth.

Investigators divided CD4+ cells into CD45RA+ naive and CD45RA-negative memory subsets. The receptor's source is a man aged 18-30 years in good health. Some clones in this sample may be carry-over from other donors' samples. The sample was naive CD4+ T cells from PBMCs. Specified subset: CD45RA+ positively selected. The gene calls are TRBV7-9 and TRBJ2-1, with 8 bases aligning to TRBD2. CDR3 in amino acids: CASSLISGMTNEQFF. The CDR3 DNA sequence: TGTGCCAGCAGCTTAATTAGCGGGATGACCAATGAGCAGTTCTTC.